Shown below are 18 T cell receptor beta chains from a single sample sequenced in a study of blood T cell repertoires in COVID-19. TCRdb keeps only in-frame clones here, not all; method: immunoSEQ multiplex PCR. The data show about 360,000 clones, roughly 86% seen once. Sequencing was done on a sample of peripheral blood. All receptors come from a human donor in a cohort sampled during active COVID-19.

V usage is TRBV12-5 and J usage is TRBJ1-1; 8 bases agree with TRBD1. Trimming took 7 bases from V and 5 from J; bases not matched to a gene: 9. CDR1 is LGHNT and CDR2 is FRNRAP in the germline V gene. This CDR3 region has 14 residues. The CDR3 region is CASAPTGEKTEAFF. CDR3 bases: TGTGCTAGTGCCCCGACAGGGGAGAAGACTGAAGCTTTCTTT. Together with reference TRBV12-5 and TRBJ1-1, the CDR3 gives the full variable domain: DARVTQTPRHKVTEMGQEVTMRCQPILGHNTVFWYRQTMMQGLELLAYFRNRAPLDDSGMPKDRFSAEMPDATLATLKIQPSEPRDSAVYFCASAPTGEKTEAFFGQGTRLTVV.

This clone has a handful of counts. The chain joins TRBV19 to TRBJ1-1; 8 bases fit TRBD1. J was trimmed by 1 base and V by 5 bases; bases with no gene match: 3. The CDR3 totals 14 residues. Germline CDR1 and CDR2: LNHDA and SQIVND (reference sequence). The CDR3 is CASSSGGGNTEAFF. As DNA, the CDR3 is TGTGCCAGTAGTTCAGGGGGCGGGAACACTGAAGCTTTCTTT.

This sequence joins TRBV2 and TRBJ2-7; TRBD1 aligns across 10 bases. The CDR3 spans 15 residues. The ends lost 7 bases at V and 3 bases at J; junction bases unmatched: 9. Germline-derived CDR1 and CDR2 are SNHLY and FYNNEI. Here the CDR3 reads CASKQTWTGGYEQYF. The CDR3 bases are TGTGCCAGCAAACAAACCTGGACAGGGGGCTACGAGCAGTACTTC. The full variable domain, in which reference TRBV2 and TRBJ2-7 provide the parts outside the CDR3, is EPEVTQTPSHQVTQMGQEVILRCVPISNHLYFYWYRQILGQKVEFLVSFYNNEISEKSEIFDDQFSVERPDGSNFTLKIRSTKLEDSAMYFCASKQTWTGGYEQYFGPGTRLTVT.

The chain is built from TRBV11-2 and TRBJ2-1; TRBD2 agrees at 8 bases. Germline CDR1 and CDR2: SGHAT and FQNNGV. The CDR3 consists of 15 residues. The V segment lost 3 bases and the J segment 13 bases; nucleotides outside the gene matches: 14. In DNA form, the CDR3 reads TGTGCCAGCAGCTTTGGGGTGGAGAAGAGCGGGAGTCAGTTCTTC. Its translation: CASSFGVEKSGSQFF.

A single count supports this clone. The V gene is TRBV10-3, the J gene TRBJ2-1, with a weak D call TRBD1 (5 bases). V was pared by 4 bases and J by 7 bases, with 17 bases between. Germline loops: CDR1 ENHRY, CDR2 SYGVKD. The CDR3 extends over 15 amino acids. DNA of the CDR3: TGTGCCATCAGTGTAGGCCCTTTGGGGCGTAATGAGCAGTTCTTC. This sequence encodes CAISVGPLGRNEQFF.

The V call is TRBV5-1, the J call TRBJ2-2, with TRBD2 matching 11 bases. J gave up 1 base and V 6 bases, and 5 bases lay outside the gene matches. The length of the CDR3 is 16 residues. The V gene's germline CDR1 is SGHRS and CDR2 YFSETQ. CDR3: CASNLAGGLNTGELFF. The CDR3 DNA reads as TGCGCCAGCAACCTAGCGGGGGGCCTGAACACCGGGGAGCTGTTTTTT.

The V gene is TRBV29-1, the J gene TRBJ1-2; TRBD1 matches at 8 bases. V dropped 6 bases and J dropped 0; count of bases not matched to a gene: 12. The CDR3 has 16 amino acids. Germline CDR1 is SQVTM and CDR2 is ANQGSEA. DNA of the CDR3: TGCAGCGTCCTGCTCCACAGGGGGGAAGCTAACTATGGCTACACCTTC. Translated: CSVLLHRGEANYGYTF.

Written as DNA, the CDR3 is TGTGCCAGTAGATATAGCGGGAGGCATTACAATGAGCAGTTCTTC. It codes for CASRYSGRHYNEQFF. The chain is built from TRBV19 and TRBJ2-1, with 10 bases matching TRBD2. There are 15 residues in the CDR3. The V and J ends lost 6 bases and 4 bases, in that order; junction bases with no gene match: 6. Germline V gene lookup returns CDR1 LNHDA and CDR2 SQIVND (reference sequence).

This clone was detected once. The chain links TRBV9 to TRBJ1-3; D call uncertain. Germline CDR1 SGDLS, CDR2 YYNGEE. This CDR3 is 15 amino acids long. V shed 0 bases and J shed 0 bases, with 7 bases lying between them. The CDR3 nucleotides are TGTGCCAGCAGCGTAGGCACTTTCTCTGGAAACACCATATATTTT. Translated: CASSVGTFSGNTIYF. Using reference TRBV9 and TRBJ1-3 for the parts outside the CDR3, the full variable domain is DSGVTQTPKHLITATGQRVTLRCSPRSGDLSVYWYQQSLDQGLQFLIQYYNGEERAKGNILERFSAQQFPDLHSELNLSSLELGDSALYFCASSVGTFSGNTIYFGEGSWLTVV.

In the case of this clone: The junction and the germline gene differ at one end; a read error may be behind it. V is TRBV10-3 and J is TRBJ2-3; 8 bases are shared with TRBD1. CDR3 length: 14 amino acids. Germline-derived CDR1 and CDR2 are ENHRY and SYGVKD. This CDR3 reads CAISEPGGTNTQYF. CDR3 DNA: TGTGCCATCAGTGAGCCAGGGGGCACAAATACGCAGTATTTT.

The CDR3 here is CASARQRSNYGYTF. For the CDR3, the DNA is TGTGCCAGCGCCCGACAGAGATCAAACTATGGCTACACCTTC. The V gene is TRBV4-2, the J gene TRBJ1-2; tentative D call: TRBD1 (5 bases). Trimming took 8 bases from V and 2 from J, leaving 15 bases between them. The length of the CDR3 is 14 residues. The germline CDR1 and CDR2 sequences are LGHNA and YNFKEQ.

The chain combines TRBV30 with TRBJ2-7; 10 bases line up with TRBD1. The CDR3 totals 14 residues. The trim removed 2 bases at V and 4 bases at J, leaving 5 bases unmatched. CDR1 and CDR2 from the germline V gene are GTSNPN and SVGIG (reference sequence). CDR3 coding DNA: TGTGCCTGGAGTACAGGGACAGGGGTGTACGAGCAGTACTTC. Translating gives CAWSTGTGVYEQYF.

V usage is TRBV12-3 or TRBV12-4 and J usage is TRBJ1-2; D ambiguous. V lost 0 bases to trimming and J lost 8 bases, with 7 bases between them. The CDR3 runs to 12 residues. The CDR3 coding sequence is TGTGCCAGCAGTTTAGCTTTCGAGGGCTACACCTTC. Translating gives CASSLAFEGYTF.

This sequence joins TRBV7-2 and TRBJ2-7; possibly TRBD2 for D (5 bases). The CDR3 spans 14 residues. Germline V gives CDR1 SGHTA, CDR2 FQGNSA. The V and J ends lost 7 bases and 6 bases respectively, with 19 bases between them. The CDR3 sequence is CASTTGYIGGEQYF. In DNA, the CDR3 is TGTGCCAGCACGACGGGCTATATAGGAGGCGAGCAGTACTTC.

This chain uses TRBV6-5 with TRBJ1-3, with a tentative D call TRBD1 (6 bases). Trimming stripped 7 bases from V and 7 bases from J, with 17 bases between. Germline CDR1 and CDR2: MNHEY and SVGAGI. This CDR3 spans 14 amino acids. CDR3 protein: CASTQGYEGNTIYF. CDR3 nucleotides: TGTGCCAGCACCCAGGGGTATGAGGGGAACACCATATATTTT.

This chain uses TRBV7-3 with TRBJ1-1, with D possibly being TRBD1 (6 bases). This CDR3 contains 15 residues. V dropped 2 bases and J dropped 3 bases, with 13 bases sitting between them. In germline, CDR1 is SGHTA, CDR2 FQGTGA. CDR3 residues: CASSLLGGRDTEAFF. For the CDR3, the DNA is TGTGCCAGCAGCTTACTCGGGGGGCGCGACACTGAAGCTTTCTTT. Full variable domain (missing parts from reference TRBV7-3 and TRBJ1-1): GAGVSQTPSNKVTEKGKYVELRCDPISGHTALYWYRQSLGQGPEFLIYFQGTGAADDSGLPNDRFFAVRPEGSVSTLKIQRTERGDSAVYLCASSLLGGRDTEAFFGQGTRLTVV.

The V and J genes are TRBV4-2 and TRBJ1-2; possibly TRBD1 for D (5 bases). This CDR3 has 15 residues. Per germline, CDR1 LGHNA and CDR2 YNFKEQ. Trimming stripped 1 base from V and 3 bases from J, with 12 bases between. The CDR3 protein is CASSQATTEDYGYTF. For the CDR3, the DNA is TGTGCCAGCAGCCAAGCCACGACAGAGGACTATGGCTACACCTTC.

CDR3 nucleotides: TGCGCCAGCAGCTTGCTGAGGGGGCCGACCGGGGAGCTGTTTTTT. It codes for CASSLLRGPTGELFF. The J gene is TRBJ2-2, the V gene TRBV5-1, with 7 bases aligning to TRBD1. Germline V lookup: CDR1 SGHRS, CDR2 YFSETQ. This CDR3 has 15 amino acids. Germline trimming cut 1 base from V and 5 bases from J; bases unmatched to any gene: 5.